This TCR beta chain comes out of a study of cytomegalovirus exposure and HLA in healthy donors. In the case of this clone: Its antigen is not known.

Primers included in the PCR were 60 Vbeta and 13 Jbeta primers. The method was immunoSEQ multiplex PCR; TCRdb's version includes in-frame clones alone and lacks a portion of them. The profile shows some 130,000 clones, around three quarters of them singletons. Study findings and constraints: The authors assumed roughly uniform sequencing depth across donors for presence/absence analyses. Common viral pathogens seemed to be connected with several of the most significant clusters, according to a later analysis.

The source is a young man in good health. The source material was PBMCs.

The CDR3 bases are TGCGCCAGCAGACCGGGACACCGCGATGGTGGCTACACCTTC. It translates to CASRPGHRDGGYTF. The chain combines TRBV5-1 with TRBJ1-2; maybe TRBD1 (6 bases). V was cut by 5 bases and J by 7 bases, with 18 bases left in between. The CDR3 has 14 amino acids. In germline, CDR1 is SGHRS, CDR2 YFSETQ. The entire variable domain, with the rest obtained from reference TRBV5-1 and TRBJ1-2, is as follows: KAGVTQTPRYLIKTRGQQVTLSCSPISGHRSVSWYQQTPGQGLQFLFEYFSETQRNKGNFPGRFSGRQFSNSRSEMNVSTLELGDSALYLCASRPGHRDGGYTFGSGTRLTVV.